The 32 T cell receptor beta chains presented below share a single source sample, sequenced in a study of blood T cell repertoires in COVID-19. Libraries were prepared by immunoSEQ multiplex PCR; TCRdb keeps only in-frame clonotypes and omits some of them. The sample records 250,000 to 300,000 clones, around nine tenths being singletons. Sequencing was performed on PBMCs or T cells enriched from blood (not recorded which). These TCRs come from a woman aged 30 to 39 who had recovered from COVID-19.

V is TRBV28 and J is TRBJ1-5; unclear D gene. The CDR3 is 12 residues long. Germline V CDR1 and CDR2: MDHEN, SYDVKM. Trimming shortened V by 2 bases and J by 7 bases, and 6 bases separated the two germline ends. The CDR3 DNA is TGTGCCAGCAGTTTAATAAGCCAGCCCCAGCATTTT. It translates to CASSLISQPQHF.

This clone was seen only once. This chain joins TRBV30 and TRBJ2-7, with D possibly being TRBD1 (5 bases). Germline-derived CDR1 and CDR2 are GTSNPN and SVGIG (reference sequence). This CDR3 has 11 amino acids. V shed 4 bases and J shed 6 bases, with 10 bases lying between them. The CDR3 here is CAWTRQGEQYF. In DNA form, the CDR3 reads TGTGCCTGGACGCGGCAGGGCGAGCAGTACTTC.

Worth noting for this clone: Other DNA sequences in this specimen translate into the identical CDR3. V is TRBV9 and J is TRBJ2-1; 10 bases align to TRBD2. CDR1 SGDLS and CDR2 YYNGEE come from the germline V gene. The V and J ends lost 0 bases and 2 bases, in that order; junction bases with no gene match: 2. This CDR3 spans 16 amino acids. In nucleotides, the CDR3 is TGTGCCAGCAGCGTAGGGAGCGGGAGGGCCTACAATGAGCAGTTCTTC. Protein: CASSVGSGRAYNEQFF.

DNA of the CDR3: TGTGCCAGCAGCTTGACAGGGCTCGAGGATGGCTACACCTTC. This translates into CASSLTGLEDGYTF. V and J are TRBV5-8 and TRBJ1-2; weak D call: TRBD1 (6 bases). With 1 base removed from V and 6 bases from J, the gap between germline ends came to 13 bases. CDR1 and CDR2 (germline): SGHTS, YDEGEE. The CDR3 extends over 14 amino acids.

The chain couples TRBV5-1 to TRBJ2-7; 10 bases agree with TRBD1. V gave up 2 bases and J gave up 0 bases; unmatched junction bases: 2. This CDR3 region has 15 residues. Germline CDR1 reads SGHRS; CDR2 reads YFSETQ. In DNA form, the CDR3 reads TGCGCCAGCAGCTTTTGGACAGGGGGCTCCTACGAGCAGTACTTC. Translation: CASSFWTGGSYEQYF.

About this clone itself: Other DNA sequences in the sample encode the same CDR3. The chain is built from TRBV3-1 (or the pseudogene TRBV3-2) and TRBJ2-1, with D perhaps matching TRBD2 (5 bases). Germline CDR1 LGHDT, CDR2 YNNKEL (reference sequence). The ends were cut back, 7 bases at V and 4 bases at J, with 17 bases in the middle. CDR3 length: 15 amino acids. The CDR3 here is CASKLAGLIYNEQFF. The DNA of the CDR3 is TGTGCCAGCAAGCTGGCGGGTTTGATATACAATGAGCAGTTCTTC.

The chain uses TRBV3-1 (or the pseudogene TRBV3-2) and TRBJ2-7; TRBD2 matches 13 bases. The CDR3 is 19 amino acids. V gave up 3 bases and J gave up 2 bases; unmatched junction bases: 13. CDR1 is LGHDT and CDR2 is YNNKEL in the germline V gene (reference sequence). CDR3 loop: CASSQIGQGTSGRAYEQYF. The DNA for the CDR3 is TGTGCCAGCAGCCAGATAGGACAGGGTACTAGCGGGAGGGCCTACGAGCAGTACTTC.

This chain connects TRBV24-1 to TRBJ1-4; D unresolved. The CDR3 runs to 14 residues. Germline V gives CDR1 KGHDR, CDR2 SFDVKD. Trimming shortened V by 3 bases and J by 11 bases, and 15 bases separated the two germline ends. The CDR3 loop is CATSDPTHRGKLFF. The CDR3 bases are TGTGCCACCAGTGATCCGACACACAGAGGGAAACTGTTTTTT.

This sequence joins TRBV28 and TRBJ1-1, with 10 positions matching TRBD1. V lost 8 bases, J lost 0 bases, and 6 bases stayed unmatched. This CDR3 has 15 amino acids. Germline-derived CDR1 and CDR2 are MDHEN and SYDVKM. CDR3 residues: CASLGQGDVNTEAFF. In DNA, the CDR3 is TGTGCCAGCTTAGGACAGGGGGATGTGAACACTGAAGCTTTCTTT.

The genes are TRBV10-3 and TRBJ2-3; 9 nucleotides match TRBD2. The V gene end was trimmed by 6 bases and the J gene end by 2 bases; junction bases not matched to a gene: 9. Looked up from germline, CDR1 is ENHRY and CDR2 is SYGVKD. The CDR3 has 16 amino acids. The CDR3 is CAISPLSGSHTDTQYF. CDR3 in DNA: TGTGCCATCAGCCCCCTTAGCGGGAGCCACACAGATACGCAGTATTTT.

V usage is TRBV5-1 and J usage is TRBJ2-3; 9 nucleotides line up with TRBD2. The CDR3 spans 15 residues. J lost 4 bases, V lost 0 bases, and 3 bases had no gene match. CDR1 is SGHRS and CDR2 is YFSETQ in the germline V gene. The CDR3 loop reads CASSLDGTSSDTQYF. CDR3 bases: TGCGCCAGCAGCTTGGATGGGACTAGCTCAGATACGCAGTATTTT.

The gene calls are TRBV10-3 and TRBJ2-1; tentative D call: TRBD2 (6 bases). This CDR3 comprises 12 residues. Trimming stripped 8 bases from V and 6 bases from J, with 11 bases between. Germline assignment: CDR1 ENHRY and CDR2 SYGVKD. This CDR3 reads CAIGEASNEQFF. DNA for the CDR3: TGTGCCATCGGGGAGGCCAGCAATGAGCAGTTCTTC.

CDR3 loop: CASSPTFTSTRRRGELFF. CDR3 coding DNA: TGTGCCAGCTCACCTACCTTCACTAGCACCCGACGGCGCGGGGAGCTGTTTTTT. This rearrangement joins TRBV18 to TRBJ2-2; tentative D call: TRBD2 (6 bases). The germline V gene encodes CDR1 KGHSH and CDR2 LQKENI. The CDR3 length is 18 residues. Trimming pared 3 bases from V and 7 bases from J, leaving 24 bases between.

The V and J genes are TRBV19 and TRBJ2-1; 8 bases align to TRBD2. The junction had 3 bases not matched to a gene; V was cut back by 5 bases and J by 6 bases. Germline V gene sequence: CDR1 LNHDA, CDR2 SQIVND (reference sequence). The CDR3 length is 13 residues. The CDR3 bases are TGTGCCAGTAGTGCCACTAGCGGCAATGAGCAGTTCTTC. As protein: CASSATSGNEQFF.

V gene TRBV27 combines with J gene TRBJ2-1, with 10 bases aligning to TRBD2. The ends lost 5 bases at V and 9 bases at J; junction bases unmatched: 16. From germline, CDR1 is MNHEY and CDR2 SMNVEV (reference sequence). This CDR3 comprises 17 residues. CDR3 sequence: CASSLSGLSGRAVEQFF. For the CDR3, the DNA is TGTGCCAGCAGTCTTTCGGGGTTGAGCGGGAGGGCCGTTGAGCAGTTCTTC.

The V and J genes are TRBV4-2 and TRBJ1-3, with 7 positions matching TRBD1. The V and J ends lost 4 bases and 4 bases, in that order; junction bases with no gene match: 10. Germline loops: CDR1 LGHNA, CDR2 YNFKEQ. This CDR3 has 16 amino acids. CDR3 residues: CASSPYDRVSGNTIYF. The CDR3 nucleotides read TGTGCCAGCAGCCCCTACGACAGGGTATCAGGAAACACCATATATTTT.

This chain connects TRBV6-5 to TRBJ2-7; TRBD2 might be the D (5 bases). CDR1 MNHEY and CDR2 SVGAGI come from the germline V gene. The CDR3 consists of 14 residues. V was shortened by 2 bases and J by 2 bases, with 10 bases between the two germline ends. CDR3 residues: CASSYSGKTYEQYF. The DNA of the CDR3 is TGTGCCAGCAGTTACAGCGGCAAAACCTACGAGCAGTACTTC.

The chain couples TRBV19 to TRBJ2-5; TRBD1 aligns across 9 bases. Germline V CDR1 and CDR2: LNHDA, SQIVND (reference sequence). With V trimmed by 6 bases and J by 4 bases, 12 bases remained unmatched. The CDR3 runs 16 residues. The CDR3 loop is CASSKITGGAVETQYF. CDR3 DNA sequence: TGTGCCAGTAGCAAAATTACAGGGGGCGCGGTAGAGACCCAGTACTTC.

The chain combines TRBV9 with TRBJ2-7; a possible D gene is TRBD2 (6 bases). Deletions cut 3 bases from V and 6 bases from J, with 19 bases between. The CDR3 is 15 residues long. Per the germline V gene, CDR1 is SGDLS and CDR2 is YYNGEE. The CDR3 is CASSDRGTRSGEQYF. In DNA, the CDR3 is TGTGCCAGCAGCGACCGCGGGACCAGGTCAGGCGAGCAGTACTTC.

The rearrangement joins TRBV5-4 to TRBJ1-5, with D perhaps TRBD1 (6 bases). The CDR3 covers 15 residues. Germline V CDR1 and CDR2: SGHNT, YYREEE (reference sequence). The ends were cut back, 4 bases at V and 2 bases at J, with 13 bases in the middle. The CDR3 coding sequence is TGTGCCAGCAGCATACAGGGAAGGGGCAATCAGCCCCAGCATTTT. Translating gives CASSIQGRGNQPQHF.

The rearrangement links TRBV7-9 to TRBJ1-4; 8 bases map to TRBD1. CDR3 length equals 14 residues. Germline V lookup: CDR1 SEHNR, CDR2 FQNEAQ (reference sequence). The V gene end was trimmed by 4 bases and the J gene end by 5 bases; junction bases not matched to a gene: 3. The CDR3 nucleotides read TGTGCCAGCAGCTCGGGACAGGAAAATGAAAAACTGTTTTTT. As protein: CASSSGQENEKLFF.

CDR3 nucleotide sequence: TGTGCCAGCAGCTTAAAGGACAGTACTTACGCGCAGTATTTT. Translated, it gives CASSLKDSTYAQYF. J is TRBJ2-3 and V is TRBV7-8, with D tentatively TRBD1 (6 bases). CDR1 SGHVS and CDR2 FQNEAQ come from the germline V gene. Trimming took 2 bases from V and 10 from J, leaving 16 bases between them. This CDR3 contains 14 residues.

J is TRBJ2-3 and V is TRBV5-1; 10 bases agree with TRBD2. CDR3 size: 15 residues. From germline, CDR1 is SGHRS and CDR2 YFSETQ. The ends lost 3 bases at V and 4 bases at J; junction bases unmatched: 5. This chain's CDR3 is CASSSTSGPSDTQYF. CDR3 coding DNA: TGCGCCAGCAGCTCGACTAGCGGGCCCTCAGATACGCAGTATTTT.

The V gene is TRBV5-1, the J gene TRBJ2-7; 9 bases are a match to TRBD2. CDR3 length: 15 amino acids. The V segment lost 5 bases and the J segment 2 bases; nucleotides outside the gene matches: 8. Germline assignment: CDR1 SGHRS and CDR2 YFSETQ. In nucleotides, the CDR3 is TGCGCCAGCAGGCTCTCCGGGACTAGCACCTACGAGCAGTACTTC. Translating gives CASRLSGTSTYEQYF.

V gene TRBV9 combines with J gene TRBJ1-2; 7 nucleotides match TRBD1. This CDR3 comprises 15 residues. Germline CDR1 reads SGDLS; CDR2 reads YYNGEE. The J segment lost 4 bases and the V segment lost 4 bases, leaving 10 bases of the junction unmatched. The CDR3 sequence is CASSPPGQRTYGYTF. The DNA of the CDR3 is TGTGCCAGCAGCCCCCCGGGACAGCGGACCTATGGCTACACCTTC.

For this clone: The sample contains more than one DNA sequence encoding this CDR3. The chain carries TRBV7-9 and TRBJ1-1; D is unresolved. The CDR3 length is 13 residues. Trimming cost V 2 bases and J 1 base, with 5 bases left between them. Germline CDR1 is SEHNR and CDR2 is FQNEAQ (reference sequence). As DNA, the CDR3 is TGTGCCAGCAGCTTATTACAGAACACTGAAGCTTTCTTT. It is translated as CASSLLQNTEAFF. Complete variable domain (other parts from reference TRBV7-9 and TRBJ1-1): DTGVSQNPRHKITKRGQNVTFRCDPISEHNRLYWYRQTLGQGPEFLTYFQNEAQLEKSRLLSDRFSAERPKGSFSTLEIQRTEQGDSAMYLCASSLLQNTEAFFGQGTRLTVV.

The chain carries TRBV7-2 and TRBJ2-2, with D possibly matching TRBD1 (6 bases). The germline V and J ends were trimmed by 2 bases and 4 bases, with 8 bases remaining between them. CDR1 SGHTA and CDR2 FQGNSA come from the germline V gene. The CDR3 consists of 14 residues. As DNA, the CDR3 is TGTGCCAGCAGCTTACACAGGGCCACCGGGGAGCTGTTTTTT. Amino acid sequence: CASSLHRATGELFF.

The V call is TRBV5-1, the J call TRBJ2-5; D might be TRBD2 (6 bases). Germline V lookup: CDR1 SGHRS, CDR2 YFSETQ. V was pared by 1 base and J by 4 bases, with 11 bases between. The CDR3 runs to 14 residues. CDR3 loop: CASSLRERVETQYF. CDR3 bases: TGCGCCAGCAGCTTGCGGGAGCGGGTAGAGACCCAGTACTTC.

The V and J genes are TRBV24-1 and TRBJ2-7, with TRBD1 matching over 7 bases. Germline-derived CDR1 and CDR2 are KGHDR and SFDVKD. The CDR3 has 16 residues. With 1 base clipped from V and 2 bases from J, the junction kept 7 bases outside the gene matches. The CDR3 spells CATSDLRPDRTYEQYF. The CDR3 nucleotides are TGTGCCACCAGTGATTTAAGGCCGGACAGGACCTACGAGCAGTACTTC.

The CDR3 reads CASSLRAGVADTQYF. The CDR3 region has the DNA TGTGCCAGCAGCTTAAGAGCGGGAGTCGCAGATACGCAGTATTTT. The chain recombines TRBV7-3 with TRBJ2-3; 8 bases are a match to TRBD2. CDR3 length: 15 residues. V shed 1 base, J shed 4 bases, and the junction held 4 bases outside the gene matches. Looked up from germline, CDR1 is SGHTA and CDR2 is FQGTGA.

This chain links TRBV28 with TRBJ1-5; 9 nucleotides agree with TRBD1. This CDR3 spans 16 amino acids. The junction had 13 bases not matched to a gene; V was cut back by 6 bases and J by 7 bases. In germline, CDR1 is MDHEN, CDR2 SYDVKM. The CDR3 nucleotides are TGTGCCAGCAGGGGGGGGGTGAGGACAGGGGTCCAGCCCCAGCATTTT. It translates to CASRGGVRTGVQPQHF.

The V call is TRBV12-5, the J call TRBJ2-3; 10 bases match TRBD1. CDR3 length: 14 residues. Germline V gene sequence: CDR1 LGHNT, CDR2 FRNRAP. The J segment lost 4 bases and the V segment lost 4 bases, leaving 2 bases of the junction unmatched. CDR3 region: CASGSGQGADTQYF. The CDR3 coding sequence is TGTGCTAGTGGTTCCGGACAGGGGGCAGATACGCAGTATTTT.